A selection of T cell receptor beta chains follows, all from one sample in a study of neoadjuvant anti-PD-1 for oral cavity cancer. Some clones are missing from TCRdb's copy, which holds only in-frame ones; the method was immunoSEQ multiplex PCR. Of tens of thousands of clones in the sample, 77% were seen once. The sample was PBMCs, taken after nivolumab (anti-PD-1) treatment. These receptor sequences come from a person aged 35 to 85 with oral cavity squamous cell carcinoma. The CDR3 runs from the conserved cysteine through the conserved F or W. D genes are given only for firm matches. Rows give clone size only sometimes, using once, few, many, or a class for an expanded clone.

v_gene: TRBV6-1; d_gene: -; abundance: -; j_gene: TRBJ1-1; CDR3aa: CASSEARPNTGLF; CDR3nt: TGTGCCAGCAGTGAAGCACGCCCGAACACTGGGCTATTT
v_gene: TRBV12-5; d_gene: -; abundance: -; j_gene: TRBJ2-7; CDR3aa: CASGLEMQYEQYF; CDR3nt: TGTGCTAGTGGTTTGGAAATGCAGTACGAGCAGTACTTC
v_gene: TRBV9; d_gene: -; abundance: -; j_gene: TRBJ2-7; CDR3aa: CASSVQSSSYEQYF; CDR3nt: TGTGCCAGCAGCGTCCAGTCCAGCTCCTACGAGCAGTACTTC
v_gene: TRBV27; d_gene: TRBD1; abundance: -; j_gene: TRBJ1-5; CDR3aa: CASRTGKDQPQHF; CDR3nt: TGTGCCAGCAGGACAGGGAAGGATCAGCCCCAGCATTTT
v_gene: TRBV28; d_gene: -; abundance: -; j_gene: TRBJ1-2; CDR3aa: CASSSQGYTF; CDR3nt: TGTGCCAGCAGTTCGCAGGGCTACACCTTC
v_gene: TRBV6-6; d_gene: TRBD1; abundance: -; j_gene: TRBJ1-6; CDR3aa: CASSYQGQGNSPLHF; CDR3nt: TGTGCCAGCAGTTACCAGGGACAGGGGAACTCACCCCTCCACTTT
v_gene: TRBV4-1; d_gene: -; abundance: few; j_gene: TRBJ1-5; CDR3aa: CASSQEPTRGGNQPQHF; CDR3nt: TGCGCCAGCAGCCAAGAACCCACCCGCGGGGGGAATCAGCCCCAGCATTTT
v_gene: TRBV14; d_gene: TRBD1; abundance: -; j_gene: TRBJ1-1; CDR3aa: CASSHSDRATEAFF; CDR3nt: TGTGCCAGCAGCCATTCTGACAGGGCCACTGAAGCTTTCTTT
v_gene: TRBV7-7; d_gene: TRBD2; abundance: few; j_gene: TRBJ2-2; CDR3aa: CASSLGGLAGRGEELFF; CDR3nt: TGTGCTAGCAGCTTAGGCGGTCTAGCGGGAAGAGGGGAGGAGCTGTTTTTT
v_gene: TRBV30; d_gene: -; abundance: -; j_gene: TRBJ1-2; CDR3aa: CAWSPGALRGYTF; CDR3nt: TGTGCCTGGAGCCCGGGAGCTTTAAGAGGCTACACCTTC
v_gene: TRBV7-2; d_gene: TRBD1; abundance: -; j_gene: TRBJ2-7; CDR3aa: CASSSPGTVLIEQYF; CDR3nt: TGTGCCAGCAGCTCACCCGGGACAGTCCTGATCGAGCAGTACTTC
v_gene: TRBV6-4; d_gene: TRBD1; abundance: -; j_gene: TRBJ2-2; CDR3aa: CASSLTGSTGELFF; CDR3nt: TGTGCCAGCAGCTTGACAGGGAGCACCGGGGAGCTGTTTTTT
v_gene: TRBV19; d_gene: -; abundance: -; j_gene: TRBJ1-1; CDR3aa: CASSRARTEAFF; CDR3nt: TGTGCCAGTAGTAGGGCAAGGACTGAAGCTTTCTTT
v_gene: TRBV30; d_gene: TRBD1; abundance: -; j_gene: TRBJ1-6; CDR3aa: CAGQQNSPLHF; CDR3nt: TGTGCGGGACAGCAAAATTCACCCCTCCACTTT
v_gene: TRBV9; d_gene: TRBD2; abundance: -; j_gene: TRBJ2-1; CDR3aa: CASSVESRGDWYNEQFF; CDR3nt: TGTGCCAGCAGCGTAGAATCGCGGGGGGATTGGTACAATGAGCAGTTCTTC
v_gene: TRBV11-3; d_gene: -; abundance: once; j_gene: TRBJ2-3; CDR3aa: CASSHSGLGDTQYF; CDR3nt: TGTGCCAGCAGCCATAGCGGCCTGGGAGATACGCAGTATTTT
v_gene: TRBV5-6; d_gene: TRBD2; abundance: -; j_gene: TRBJ2-3; CDR3aa: CASRLAGGYRTDTQYF; CDR3nt: TGTGCCAGCAGACTTGCGGGGGGTTACCGCACAGATACGCAGTATTTT
v_gene: TRBV2; d_gene: TRBD1; abundance: -; j_gene: TRBJ1-5; CDR3aa: CASMTGSTSNQPQHF; CDR3nt: TGTGCCAGCATGACAGGGAGTACCAGCAATCAGCCCCAGCATTTT
v_gene: TRBV2; d_gene: -; abundance: -; j_gene: TRBJ1-3; CDR3aa: CASSATRGNAGNTIYF; CDR3nt: TGTGCCAGCAGCGCCACCCGGGGTAACGCTGGAAACACCATATATTTT
v_gene: TRBV7-9; d_gene: -; abundance: -; j_gene: TRBJ2-2; CDR3aa: CASNPFGGVGGELFF; CDR3nt: TGTGCCAGCAACCCCTTCGGAGGGGTGGGCGGGGAGCTGTTTTTT
v_gene: TRBV7-9; d_gene: TRBD1; abundance: -; j_gene: TRBJ1-2; CDR3aa: CASSLGGQSWVYGYTF; CDR3nt: TGTGCCAGCAGCTTAGGGGGACAGAGCTGGGTCTATGGCTACACCTTC
v_gene: TRBV27; d_gene: TRBD1; abundance: -; j_gene: TRBJ1-1; CDR3aa: CASKLQGARTEAFF; CDR3nt: TGTGCCAGCAAGCTACAGGGGGCGCGTACTGAAGCTTTCTTT
v_gene: TRBV11-1; d_gene: -; abundance: -; j_gene: TRBJ1-5; CDR3aa: CASSVDRNQPQHF; CDR3nt: TGTGCCAGCAGTGTGGACAGAAATCAGCCCCAGCATTTT
v_gene: TRBV11-3; d_gene: TRBD2; abundance: -; j_gene: TRBJ2-1; CDR3aa: CASSFAGGAYNEQFF; CDR3nt: TGTGCCAGCAGCTTTGCGGGAGGGGCTTACAATGAGCAGTTCTTC
v_gene: TRBV9; d_gene: TRBD1; abundance: few; j_gene: TRBJ2-7; CDR3aa: CASSAGGAALEQYF; CDR3nt: TGTGCCAGCAGCGCAGGGGGCGCAGCGCTCGAGCAGTACTTC
v_gene: TRBV29-1; d_gene: -; abundance: once; j_gene: TRBJ1-3; CDR3aa: CSVLDRGNIYF; CDR3nt: TGCAGCGTACTGGACAGAGGAAACATATATTTT
v_gene: TRBV18; d_gene: -; abundance: few; j_gene: TRBJ2-1; CDR3aa: CASSPHLWEQFF; CDR3nt: TGTGCCAGCTCACCCCACTTATGGGAGCAGTTCTTC
v_gene: TRBV19; d_gene: -; abundance: once; j_gene: TRBJ1-6; CDR3aa: CASSIPSGGYNSPLHF; CDR3nt: TGTGCCAGTAGTATTCCTTCCGGCGGGTATAATTCACCCCTCCACTTT
v_gene: TRBV9; d_gene: -; abundance: -; j_gene: TRBJ1-2; CDR3aa: CASSVGGPNGYTF; CDR3nt: TGTGCCAGCAGCGTAGGAGGGCCTAATGGCTACACCTTC
v_gene: TRBV7-8; d_gene: TRBD2; abundance: few; j_gene: TRBJ2-5; CDR3aa: CASSLVTSGSGETQYF; CDR3nt: TGTGCCAGCAGCTTAGTTACTAGCGGGAGTGGGGAGACCCAGTACTTC
v_gene: TRBV5-6; d_gene: TRBD1; abundance: -; j_gene: TRBJ2-5; CDR3aa: CASSQTGFETQYF; CDR3nt: TGTGCCAGCAGCCAGACAGGGTTTGAGACCCAGTACTTC
v_gene: TRBV9; d_gene: -; abundance: -; j_gene: TRBJ2-7; CDR3aa: CASSVARDEQYF; CDR3nt: TGTGCCAGCAGCGTAGCCAGGGACGAGCAGTACTTC
v_gene: TRBV27; d_gene: -; abundance: -; j_gene: TRBJ2-7; CDR3aa: CASRASGTPHEQYF; CDR3nt: TGTGCCAGCAGGGCCTCCGGGACACCCCACGAGCAGTACTTC
v_gene: TRBV27; d_gene: TRBD2; abundance: -; j_gene: TRBJ2-2; CDR3aa: CASSPSGGARTGELFF; CDR3nt: TGTGCCAGCAGTCCTAGCGGGGGGGCCCGGACCGGGGAGCTGTTTTTT
v_gene: TRBV7-8; d_gene: TRBD2; abundance: -; j_gene: TRBJ2-7; CDR3aa: CASSLAETGGPYEQYF; CDR3nt: TGTGCCAGCAGCTTAGCGGAAACGGGAGGGCCCTACGAGCAGTACTTC
v_gene: TRBV2; d_gene: -; abundance: -; j_gene: TRBJ2-5; CDR3aa: CASSGVSVPQETQYF; CDR3nt: TGTGCCAGCAGTGGGGTGTCTGTCCCCCAAGAGACCCAGTACTTC
v_gene: TRBV4-1; d_gene: -; abundance: -; j_gene: TRBJ1-1; CDR3aa: CASRDRGNTEAFF; CDR3nt: TGCGCCAGCAGAGACCGAGGGAACACTGAAGCTTTCTTT
v_gene: TRBV2; d_gene: -; abundance: -; j_gene: TRBJ2-1; CDR3aa: CASSRASSYNEQFF; CDR3nt: TGTGCCAGCAGCCGGGCTAGCTCCTACAATGAGCAGTTCTTC
v_gene: TRBV2; d_gene: -; abundance: -; j_gene: TRBJ1-5; CDR3aa: CASIRQASGNQPQHF; CDR3nt: TGTGCCAGCATCAGGCAGGCGTCGGGCAATCAGCCCCAGCATTTT
v_gene: TRBV28; d_gene: -; abundance: -; j_gene: TRBJ2-2; CDR3aa: CALATPHTGELFF; CDR3nt: TGTGCCCTAGCGACTCCCCACACCGGGGAGCTGTTTTTT
v_gene: TRBV11-1; d_gene: TRBD1; abundance: -; j_gene: TRBJ1-6; CDR3aa: CASSQAGGRGSSYNSPLHF; CDR3nt: TGTGCCAGCAGCCAGGCCGGCGGCAGGGGGAGCTCCTATAATTCACCCCTCCACTTT
v_gene: TRBV30; d_gene: TRBD1; abundance: -; j_gene: TRBJ1-2; CDR3aa: CAWSPKGTGAVGYTF; CDR3nt: TGTGCCTGGAGTCCAAAAGGGACAGGGGCCGTTGGCTACACCTTC
v_gene: TRBV5-5; d_gene: -; abundance: -; j_gene: TRBJ1-5; CDR3aa: CASSLGPRILQPQHF; CDR3nt: TGTGCCAGCAGCTTGGGACCGAGGATACTTCAGCCCCAGCATTTT
v_gene: TRBV7-2; d_gene: TRBD2; abundance: medium-sized; j_gene: TRBJ2-7; CDR3aa: CASSPQTSGVGEQYF; CDR3nt: TGTGCCAGCAGCCCCCAAACTAGCGGGGTCGGCGAGCAGTACTTC
v_gene: TRBV5-1; d_gene: -; abundance: -; j_gene: TRBJ2-1; CDR3aa: CASSPGRNNEQFF; CDR3nt: TGCGCCAGCAGCCCTGGACGCAACAATGAGCAGTTCTTC
v_gene: TRBV19; d_gene: -; abundance: -; j_gene: TRBJ1-4; CDR3aa: CASTWGASEKLFF; CDR3nt: TGTGCCAGTACCTGGGGGGCGAGCGAAAAACTGTTTTTT
v_gene: TRBV5-1; d_gene: -; abundance: once; j_gene: TRBJ2-1; CDR3aa: CASSSLLRGEEQFF; CDR3nt: TGCGCCAGCAGCTCCTTACTCCGGGGAGAGGAGCAGTTCTTC
v_gene: TRBV28; d_gene: TRBD1; abundance: -; j_gene: TRBJ2-7; CDR3aa: CATSTGALSYEQYF; CDR3nt: TGTGCCACCTCGACAGGGGCTTTGTCCTACGAGCAGTACTTC
v_gene: TRBV15; d_gene: -; abundance: -; j_gene: TRBJ1-1; CDR3aa: CATSREKVTEAFF; CDR3nt: TGTGCCACCAGCAGAGAGAAGGTCACTGAAGCTTTCTTT
v_gene: TRBV6-7; d_gene: -; abundance: -; j_gene: TRBJ1-5; CDR3aa: CACQGPVGCSNQPQHF; CDR3nt: TGTGCCTGCCAGGGGCCGGTCGGGTGTAGCAATCAGCCCCAGCATTTT
v_gene: TRBV14; d_gene: -; abundance: -; j_gene: TRBJ2-5; CDR3aa: CASSQESRTPQYF; CDR3nt: TGTGCCAGCAGCCAAGAGTCGAGGACCCCCCAGTACTTC
v_gene: TRBV11-2; d_gene: -; abundance: -; j_gene: TRBJ2-6; CDR3aa: CASSLGTSGANVLTF; CDR3nt: TGTGCCAGCAGCCTGGGGACCTCTGGGGCCAACGTCCTGACTTTC
v_gene: TRBV6-4; d_gene: -; abundance: -; j_gene: TRBJ1-1; CDR3aa: CASSDSSQNTEAFF; CDR3nt: TGTGCCAGCAGTGACTCGAGTCAGAACACTGAAGCTTTCTTT
v_gene: TRBV5-6; d_gene: -; abundance: -; j_gene: TRBJ2-1; CDR3aa: CASSLVWGTWQFF; CDR3nt: TGTGCCAGCAGCTTGGTCTGGGGGACCTGGCAGTTCTTC
v_gene: TRBV12-5; d_gene: -; abundance: -; j_gene: TRBJ2-1; CDR3aa: CASGLYRDSYNEQFF; CDR3nt: TGTGCTAGTGGTTTGTACAGGGACTCCTACAATGAGCAGTTCTTC
v_gene: TRBV28; d_gene: -; abundance: -; j_gene: TRBJ1-1; CDR3aa: CASSPRMGDGGTEAFF; CDR3nt: TGTGCCAGCAGTCCTCGAATGGGGGATGGGGGCACTGAAGCTTTCTTT
v_gene: TRBV6-1; d_gene: TRBD1; abundance: -; j_gene: TRBJ1-3; CDR3aa: CASSEWGQGRPGNTIYF; CDR3nt: TGTGCCAGCAGTGAATGGGGACAGGGGAGACCTGGAAACACCATATATTTT